This is a list of T cell receptor beta chains from one sample in a study of CD8+CD57+ T cells in acquired aplastic anemia. TCRdb reprocessed the reads via MiXCR and lists one record per CDR3 protein. The table records fewer than 200,000 distinct CDR3 sequences, 60% to 70% of them present only once. Sequenced input: sorted CD4+, CD8+, or CD8+CD57+ T cells (not recorded which) from PBMCs. All receptors derive from a human donor in good health. Both conserved end residues are part of each CDR3. Fields, in order: D gene, J gene, clone size, V gene, CDR3 DNA, CDR3 protein. A D gene is named only where the DNA matches it firmly. A row's size may be missing; if present it is once, few, many or a size class.

D: .
J: TRBJ2-3
size: .
V: TRBV7-6
DNA: TGTGCCAGCAACTTAGGGCGGCCACCCAAGAGCACAGATACGCAGTATTTT
CDR3: CASNLGRPPKSTDTQYF

D: .
J: TRBJ2-7
size: few
V: TRBV24-1
DNA: TGTGCCACCAGTGACGCCGGAGTCTACGAGCAGTACTTC
CDR3: CATSDAGVYEQYF

D: .
J: TRBJ2-1
size: .
V: TRBV6-4
DNA: TGTGCCAGCAGTGACTCGACCGGGGGCAATGAGCGGTTCTTC
CDR3: CASSDSTGGNERFF

D: TRBD1
J: TRBJ1-1
size: .
V: TRBV20-1
DNA: TGCAGTGCTAGTGGACAGGTCGGGGCTTTCTTT
CDR3: CSASGQVGAFF

D: TRBD1
J: TRBJ2-7
size: .
V: TRBV7-2
DNA: TGTGCCAGCAGCCCACATGGACAGGTGTTGACATCCTACGAGCAGTACTTC
CDR3: CASSPHGQVLTSYEQYF

D: .
J: TRBJ2-1
size: .
V: TRBV7-2
DNA: TGTGCCAGCAGCCGCCCTAGGGGGACCGGCCCGGGAAGGCTTACCTACAATGAGCAGTTCTTC
CDR3: CASSRPRGTGPGRLTYNEQFF

D: .
J: TRBJ1-2
size: many
V: TRBV2
DNA: TGTGCCAGCAGTGAATGGGGCAGCAACTATGGCTACACCTTC
CDR3: CASSEWGSNYGYTF

D: .
J: TRBJ1-1
size: .
V: TRBV20-1
DNA: TGCAGTGCTAGTCAGGGAGACACTGAAGCTTTCTTT
CDR3: CSASQGDTEAFF

D: .
J: TRBJ1-6
size: .
V: TRBV6-2/TRBV6-3
DNA: TGTGCCAGCAGTTCGACAGACACCAATTCACCCCTCCACTTT
CDR3: CASSSTDTNSPLHF

D: .
J: TRBJ2-7
size: .
V: TRBV24-1
DNA: TGTGCCACCCCCCCCTACGAGCAGTACTTC
CDR3: CATPPYEQYF

D: .
J: TRBJ2-5
size: .
V: TRBV9
DNA: TGTGCCAGCAGCGTCGGGGGGCAGCGAGAGACCCAGTACTTC
CDR3: CASSVGGQRETQYF

D: TRBD2
J: TRBJ2-5
size: .
V: TRBV10-2
DNA: TGCGCCAGCAGTAGTAGCGGGAGGGCCCTCCAAGAGACCCAGTACTTC
CDR3: CASSSSGRALQETQYF

D: .
J: TRBJ2-3
size: .
V: TRBV5-1
DNA: TGCGCCAGCAGCTGGCGGGACTCGACAGATACGCAGTATTTT
CDR3: CASSWRDSTDTQYF

D: .
J: TRBJ1-4
size: .
V: TRBV20-1
DNA: TGCAGTGCTAGGGGACTTAATGAAAAACTGTTTTTT
CDR3: CSARGLNEKLFF

D: TRBD1
J: TRBJ1-5
size: once
V: TRBV10-3
DNA: TGTGCCATCAGTGAGGGACAGGGGTCCGATCAGCCCCAGCATTTT
CDR3: CAISEGQGSDQPQHF

D: TRBD1
J: TRBJ2-2
size: many
V: TRBV24-1
DNA: TGTGCCACCAGTGACCAACCCGGACAGGGCCGTAGGAGCACCGGGGAGCTGTTTTTT
CDR3: CATSDQPGQGRRSTGELFF

D: TRBD1
J: TRBJ1-1
size: .
V: TRBV5-1
DNA: TGCGCCAGCAGCCGACAGGGGTTTACGCTGAACACTGAAGCTTTCTTT
CDR3: CASSRQGFTLNTEAFF

D: TRBD1
J: TRBJ2-7
size: .
V: TRBV19
DNA: TGTGCCAGTAGTCGAGGACAGGGGAAGAACGAGCAGTACTTC
CDR3: CASSRGQGKNEQYF

D: .
J: TRBJ2-5
size: many
V: TRBV24-1
DNA: TGTGCCACCAGTGATTGGACAGAGGGGGAGACCCAGTACTTC
CDR3: CATSDWTEGETQYF

D: .
J: TRBJ1-1
size: .
V: TRBV7-8
DNA: TGTGCCAGCAGCCCCCTACAGCGCATGAACACTGAAGCTTTCTTT
CDR3: CASSPLQRMNTEAFF

D: TRBD2
J: TRBJ2-1
size: .
V: TRBV24-1
DNA: TGTGCCACCAGTGAACCTAGCGGAGGTTACAATGAGCAGTTCTTC
CDR3: CATSEPSGGYNEQFF

D: .
J: TRBJ1-2
size: .
V: TRBV19
DNA: TGTGCCAGTAGTATCCAGGGCAGTAGGAACTATGGCTACACCTTC
CDR3: CASSIQGSRNYGYTF

D: .
J: TRBJ2-3
size: .
V: TRBV20-1
DNA: TGCAGTGCTACCCGAGACGCAGATACGCAGTATTTT
CDR3: CSATRDADTQYF

D: .
J: TRBJ1-1
size: .
V: TRBV10-3
DNA: TGTGCCACTCAAGGATCAGGACAGGAAGCTTTCTTT
CDR3: CATQGSGQEAFF

D: .
J: TRBJ1-1
size: .
V: TRBV7-2
DNA: TGTGCCAGCAGCTTAAAATCAGGGTCGAACACTGAAGCTTTCTTT
CDR3: CASSLKSGSNTEAFF

D: TRBD1
J: TRBJ1-1
size: many
V: TRBV7-8
DNA: TGTGCCAGCAGCTGGACAGGGGAGGGCACTGAAGCTTTCTTT
CDR3: CASSWTGEGTEAFF

D: .
J: TRBJ1-1
size: .
V: TRBV9
DNA: TGTGCCAGCAGCGTAGCAGGCACTGAAGCTTTCTTT
CDR3: CASSVAGTEAFF

D: .
J: TRBJ2-1
size: many
V: TRBV12-3/TRBV12-4
DNA: TGTGCCAGCAGTTCGAGGGGAGGTGAGCAGTTCTTC
CDR3: CASSSRGGEQFF

D: TRBD1
J: TRBJ1-2
size: .
V: TRBV5-1
DNA: TGTGCCAGCAGCCCCGGGACAGGGGGCTATGGCTACACCTTC
CDR3: CASSPGTGGYGYTF

D: .
J: TRBJ1-5
size: .
V: TRBV2
DNA: TGTGCCAGCAGTGACCGTAGCAATCAGCCCCAGCATTTT
CDR3: CASSDRSNQPQHF

D: .
J: TRBJ2-6
size: few
V: TRBV20-1
DNA: TGCAGTGTCCAGGGATTCCGGGCCAACGTCCTGACTTTC
CDR3: CSVQGFRANVLTF

D: .
J: TRBJ2-7
size: .
V: TRBV19
DNA: TGTGCCAGTAGAGAGAGGCAGGACGCGACCTACGAGCAGTACTTC
CDR3: CASRERQDATYEQYF

D: .
J: TRBJ2-2
size: few
V: TRBV29-1
DNA: TGCAGCGTTGGACAGAGGGGAGTCGGGGAGCTGTTTTTT
CDR3: CSVGQRGVGELFF

D: TRBD1
J: TRBJ1-1
size: .
V: TRBV2
DNA: TGTGCCAGCAGTTTGACCCAGGGGGGGGACACTGAAGCTTTCTTT
CDR3: CASSLTQGGDTEAFF

D: .
J: TRBJ2-4
size: .
V: TRBV5-1
DNA: TGCGCCAGCAGCTCTGGACATGGAAAAAACATTCAGTACTTC
CDR3: CASSSGHGKNIQYF

D: .
J: TRBJ2-3
size: few
V: TRBV24-1
DNA: TGTGCCACCAGTGGGGTGGGAGTAGGCACAGATACGCAGTATTTT
CDR3: CATSGVGVGTDTQYF

D: .
J: TRBJ1-5
size: .
V: TRBV12-3/TRBV12-4
DNA: TGTGCCAGCAGTGGGACGGATAATCAGCCCCAGCATTTT
CDR3: CASSGTDNQPQHF

D: .
J: TRBJ2-5
size: .
V: TRBV7-2
DNA: TGTGCCAGCAGCTTAGGGACGGAGACCCAGTACTTC
CDR3: CASSLGTETQYF

D: TRBD1
J: TRBJ2-7
size: once
V: TRBV7-9
DNA: TGTGCCAGCAGCTTAGAGCCAGGGGGCTACGAGCAGTACTTC
CDR3: CASSLEPGGYEQYF

D: TRBD1
J: TRBJ2-7
size: .
V: TRBV2
DNA: TGTGCCAGCAGTGAGGGGACAGGGGTTGACGAGCAGTACTTC
CDR3: CASSEGTGVDEQYF

D: .
J: TRBJ1-2
size: many
V: TRBV5-8
DNA: TGTGCCCCTGGCCGGGCGATCCATGGCTACACCTTC
CDR3: CAPGRAIHGYTF

D: .
J: TRBJ1-2
size: .
V: TRBV7-9
DNA: TGTGCCAGCAGCTCCGACAGCGGAGATTATGGCTACACCTTC
CDR3: CASSSDSGDYGYTF

D: TRBD2
J: TRBJ2-3
size: .
V: TRBV15
DNA: TGTGCCACCAGCAGAGTGGCTAGCGGGACTCCCACAGATACGCAGTATTTT
CDR3: CATSRVASGTPTDTQYF

D: .
J: TRBJ2-1
size: once
V: TRBV4-1
DNA: TGCGCCAGCAGCCAAGAACGGACAAGCGAGTACAATGAGCAGTTCTTC
CDR3: CASSQERTSEYNEQFF

D: .
J: TRBJ1-6
size: .
V: TRBV2
DNA: .
CDR3: CASSEFGQGNVF